The entry that follows covers one TCR beta chain sequence. This entry comes from a study of T cell changes during pregnancy in multiple sclerosis. Assay used: immunoSEQ multiplex PCR; TCRdb lists only in-frame clones, some missing. This table holds about 100,000 clones, more than 90% found once. Unmatched junction bases numbered 6, after V lost 0 bases and J lost 8 bases. The CDR3 covers 14 residues. From germline, CDR1 is SGHRS and CDR2 YFSETQ. The clonotype comes from a female donor with multiple sclerosis, enrolled in a pregnancy study. Source: peripheral blood, taken in the second trimester of pregnancy. The chain has TRBV5-1 and TRBJ2-3, with 7 nucleotides matching TRBD2. CDR3 bases: TGCGCCAGCAGCTTGGAGTCCAGCGGGGCTACGCAGTATTTT. Protein sequence: CASSLESSGATQYF.